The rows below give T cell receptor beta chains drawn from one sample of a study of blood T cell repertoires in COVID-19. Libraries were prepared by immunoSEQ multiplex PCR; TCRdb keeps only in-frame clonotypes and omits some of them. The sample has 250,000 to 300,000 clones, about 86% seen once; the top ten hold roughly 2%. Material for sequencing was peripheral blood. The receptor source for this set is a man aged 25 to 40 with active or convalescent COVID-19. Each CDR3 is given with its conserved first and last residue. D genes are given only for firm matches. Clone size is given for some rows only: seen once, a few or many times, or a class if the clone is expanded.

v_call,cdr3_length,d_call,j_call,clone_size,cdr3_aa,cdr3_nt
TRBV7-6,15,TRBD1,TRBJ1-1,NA,CASSLDEGGKIEAFF,TGTGCCAGCAGCTTAGATGAAGGGGGCAAGATTGAAGCTTTCTTT
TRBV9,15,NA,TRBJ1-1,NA,CASSVEAGWGTEAFF,TGTGCCAGCAGCGTAGAGGCAGGGTGGGGCACTGAAGCTTTCTTT
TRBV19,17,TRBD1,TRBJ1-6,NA,CASSIRDRVISNSPLHF,TGTGCCAGTAGTATAAGGGACAGGGTAATCTCGAATTCACCCCTCCACTTT
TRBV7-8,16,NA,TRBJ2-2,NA,CASSLVGGTNTGELFF,TGTGCCAGCAGCTTAGTGGGGGGTACGAACACCGGGGAGCTGTTTTTT
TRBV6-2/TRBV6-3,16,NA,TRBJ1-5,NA,CASSYGPRRNVRPQHF,TGTGCCAGCAGTTATGGGCCCAGGCGTAACGTGCGGCCCCAGCATTTT
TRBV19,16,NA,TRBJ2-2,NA,CASSIRQGGGTGELFF,TGTGCCAGTAGTATACGGCAGGGAGGAGGCACCGGGGAGCTGTTTTTT
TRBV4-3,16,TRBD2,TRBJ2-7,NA,CASSQDAPSGGYEQYF,TGCGCCAGCAGCCAAGATGCGCCTAGCGGGGGTTACGAGCAGTACTTC
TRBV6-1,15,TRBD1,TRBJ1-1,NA,CASSDARQGGTEAFF,TGTGCCAGCAGTGATGCTCGACAGGGAGGCACTGAAGCTTTCTTT
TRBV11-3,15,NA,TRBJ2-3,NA,CASSSSGRSTDTQYF,TGTGCCAGCAGCTCAAGCGGGCGTAGCACAGATACGCAGTATTTT
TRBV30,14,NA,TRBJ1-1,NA,CAWSVGAGYTEAFF,TGTGCCTGGAGTGTTGGGGCAGGGTACACTGAAGCTTTCTTT
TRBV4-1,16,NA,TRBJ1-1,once,CASSPLRGAMNTEAFF,TGCGCCAGCAGCCCCTTGCGGGGGGCTATGAACACTGAAGCTTTCTTT
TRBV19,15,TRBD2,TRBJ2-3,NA,CASSIEAGGLDTQYF,TGTGCCAGTAGTATAGAGGCGGGGGGGCTTGATACGCAGTATTTT
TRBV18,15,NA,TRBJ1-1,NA,CASSPRLNRETEAFF,TGTGCCAGCTCACCGAGGTTAAACAGGGAAACTGAAGCTTTCTTT
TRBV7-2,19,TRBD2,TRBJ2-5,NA,CASSLAVVGSAGERETQYF,TGTGCCAGCAGCTTAGCGGTTGTAGGGTCGGCGGGGGAGCGAGAGACCCAGTACTTC
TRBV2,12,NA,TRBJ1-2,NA,CASSESGYGYTF,TGTGCCAGCAGTGAATCCGGGTATGGCTACACCTTC
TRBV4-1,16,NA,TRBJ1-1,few,CASSQEAGARGTEAFF,TGCGCCAGCAGCCAAGAGGCAGGGGCCCGGGGCACTGAAGCTTTCTTT
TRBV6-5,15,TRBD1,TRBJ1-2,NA,CASTNTGTGYYGYTF,TGTGCCAGCACCAACACCGGGACAGGGTACTATGGCTACACCTTC
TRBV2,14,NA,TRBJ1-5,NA,CASSGGGGIQPQHF,TGTGCCAGCAGTGGGGGTGGAGGGATTCAGCCCCAGCATTTT
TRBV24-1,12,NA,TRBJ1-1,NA,CATSNTLTEAFF,TGTGCCACCAGTAACACGCTCACTGAAGCTTTCTTT
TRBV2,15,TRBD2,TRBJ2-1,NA,CASTELAGGPDEQFF,TGTGCCAGCACCGAACTAGCGGGGGGGCCGGATGAGCAGTTCTTC
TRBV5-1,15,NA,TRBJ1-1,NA,CASTIFSGRNTEAFF,TGCGCCAGCACCATATTCTCTGGGCGGAACACTGAAGCTTTCTTT
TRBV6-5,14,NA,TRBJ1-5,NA,CASSYSLGDQPQHF,TGTGCCAGCAGTTACTCTCTCGGGGATCAGCCCCAGCATTTT
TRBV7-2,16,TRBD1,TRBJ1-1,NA,CASSPSRDRMNTEAFF,TGTGCCAGCAGCCCATCCCGGGACAGAATGAACACTGAAGCTTTCTTT
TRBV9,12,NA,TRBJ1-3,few,CASSVTGSTIYF,TGTGCCAGCAGCGTTACAGGGAGCACCATATATTTT
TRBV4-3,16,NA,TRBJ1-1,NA,CASSQGPLSSNTEAFF,TGCGCCAGCAGCCAAGGTCCATTGAGCTCGAACACTGAAGCTTTCTTT
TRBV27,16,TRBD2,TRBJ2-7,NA,CASSPQTSGGPYEQYF,TGTGCCAGCAGTCCGCAAACTAGCGGAGGGCCCTACGAGCAGTACTTC
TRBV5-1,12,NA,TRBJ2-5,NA,CASSSGAETQYF,TGCGCCAGCAGCTCAGGGGCCGAGACCCAGTACTTC
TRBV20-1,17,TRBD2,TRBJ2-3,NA,CSASKTSGGTSTDTQYF,TGCAGTGCTAGTAAGACTAGCGGGGGGACTAGCACAGATACGCAGTATTTT
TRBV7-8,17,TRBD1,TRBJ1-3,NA,CASSLTVQGTGGNTIYF,TGTGCCAGCAGCTTAACCGTACAGGGGACAGGAGGAAACACCATATATTTT
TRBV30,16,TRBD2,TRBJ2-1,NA,CAWSVLGLAGVKEQFF,TGTGCCTGGAGTGTACTCGGTCTAGCGGGGGTTAAGGAGCAGTTCTTC
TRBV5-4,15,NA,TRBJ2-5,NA,CASSLADGVAGAQYF,TGTGCCAGCAGCTTGGCCGACGGTGTAGCAGGGGCCCAGTACTTC
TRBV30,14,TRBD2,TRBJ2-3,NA,CAWSVRGGTDTQYF,TGTGCCTGGAGTGTCCGGGGGGGCACAGATACGCAGTATTTT
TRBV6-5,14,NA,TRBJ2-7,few,CASSYAGHTYEQYF,TGTGCCAGCAGTTACGCGGGTCACACCTACGAGCAGTACTTC
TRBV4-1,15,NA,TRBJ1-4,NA,CASSQDHGANEKLFF,TGCGCCAGCAGCCAAGATCACGGAGCTAATGAAAAACTGTTTTTT